This entry concerns a single T cell receptor (beta chain). No antigen is known for it. This sample stems from a study of a mutant IDH1 vaccine in newly diagnosed glioma. Study-wide context: Investigators started vaccination 4-6 weeks after radiotherapy alone, or with temozolomide cycles.

This CDR3 has 15 residues. The germline V gene has CDR1 SGHAT and CDR2 FQNNGV. Time point here: week 23, last vaccination. The investigators gave 300 ug of mutant IDH1 20-mer peptide in each vaccine dose, together with topical imiquimod. Study-wide results and caveats: Pseudoprogression seemed unrelated to changes in top peripheral T cell clonotypes.

Measured with immunoSEQ multiplex PCR; TCRdb has only the in-frame clones, and not every one. The sample consists of around 60,000 clones, around 84% of them appearing once. This sequence originates from a man in his thirties or forties with glioma. Sequencing used PBMCs, obtained from a glioma patient whose treatment included an IDH1 peptide vaccine. The chain links TRBV11-2 to TRBJ2-5, with D uncertain. Gene TRBJ2-7 matches the end of the DNA better, so the J call may be wrong. The CDR3 region is CASSPAGTVSYEQYF. In nucleotides, the CDR3 is TGTGCCAGCAGCCCGGCCGGAACGGTCTCCTACGAGCAGTACTTC.